A selection of T cell receptor beta chains follows, all from one sample in a study of long-term antiretroviral therapy in people with HIV. Method: immunoSEQ multiplex PCR; TCRdb's copy keeps in-frame clones and lacks some. Among some 20,000 clones listed, 80% were seen once. The starting material was unsorted PBMCs, obtained 2.9 years after starting antiretroviral therapy. Source of these receptors: a woman aged 25 to 39 with HIV. The CDR3 runs from the conserved cysteine through the conserved F or W. Each record gives: CDR3 protein, CDR3 DNA, D gene, clone size, J gene, V gene. D genes are given only for firm matches. Size values are once, few and many counts, or a class for expanded clones, and some rows have none.

CAISALQGANNSPLHF | TGTGCCATCAGTGCTCTACAGGGGGCGAATAATTCACCCCTCCACTTT | TRBD1 | . | TRBJ1-6 | TRBV10-3
CASSVSSSYTGELFF | TGTGCCAGCAGCGTCTCTTCTTCGTACACCGGGGAGCTGTTTTTT | . | . | TRBJ2-2 | TRBV9
CATSRVSQQETQYF | TGTGCCACCAGCAGAGTGTCCCAGCAAGAGACCCAGTACTTC | . | . | TRBJ2-5 | TRBV15
CASSSMTGGLQETQYF | TGTGCCAGCAGCTCTATGACGGGGGGCCTCCAAGAGACCCAGTACTTC | . | . | TRBJ2-5 | TRBV11-2
CASSPPFRSTMNTEAFF | TGTGCCAGCTCACCACCGTTCAGGTCCACAATGAACACTGAAGCTTTCTTT | . | once | TRBJ1-1 | TRBV18
CASSLEVEKAYEQYF | TGCGCCAGCAGCTTGGAGGTTGAGAAAGCCTACGAGCAGTACTTC | . | . | TRBJ2-7 | TRBV5-1
CASSLDPTGRNSPLHF | TGTGCCAGCAGCTTAGACCCGACAGGGAGGAATTCACCCCTCCACTTT | TRBD1 | . | TRBJ1-6 | TRBV7-2
CASSQTGLDSPLHF | TGCGCCAGCAGTCAAACCGGGCTAGATTCACCCCTCCACTTT | . | few | TRBJ1-6 | TRBV23-1
CASSEVAGSTDTQYF | TGCGCCAGCAGCGAGGTAGCGGGGAGCACAGATACGCAGTATTTT | TRBD2 | . | TRBJ2-3 | TRBV5-1
CASRSTGNYGYTF | TGTGCCAGCAGATCGACGGGGAACTATGGCTACACCTTC | . | . | TRBJ1-2 | TRBV6-1
CTSSQDPRTSSSCYNEQFF | TGCACCAGCAGCCAAGATCCTCGTACTAGCTCGTCTTGTTACAATGAGCAGTTCTTC | . | . | TRBJ2-1 | TRBV1
CAISERWDEPQHF | TGTGCCATCAGTGAGAGGTGGGATGAGCCCCAGCATTTT | . | . | TRBJ1-5 | TRBV10-3
CASSSGLKGDYGYTF | TGTGCCAGCAGTTCCGGACTAAAAGGAGACTATGGCTACACCTTC | . | . | TRBJ1-2 | TRBV6-5
CASGDYSNQPQHF | TGCGCCAGCGGGGATTATAGCAATCAGCCCCAGCATTTT | . | . | TRBJ1-5 | TRBV10-2
CASSQDLAGAASGANVLTF | TGCGCCAGCAGCCAAGATTTGGCGGGGGCAGCTTCAGGGGCCAACGTCCTGACTTTC | . | . | TRBJ2-6 | TRBV4-1
CASLTQGMNTEAFF | TGTGCCAGCCTTACCCAGGGGATGAACACTGAAGCTTTCTTT | . | . | TRBJ1-1 | TRBV2
CASSLVGREGLGETQYF | TGTGCCAGCAGCTTAGTGGGACGGGAAGGGCTTGGAGAGACCCAGTACTTC | . | . | TRBJ2-5 | TRBV7-6
CASSSGQGLHYYEQYF | TGTGCCAGCAGCTCCGGACAGGGCTTACACTACTACGAGCAGTACTTC | TRBD1 | . | TRBJ2-7 | TRBV13
CASSKVPGQGADEQFF | TGCGCCAGCAGTAAAGTACCGGGACAGGGGGCCGATGAGCAGTTCTTC | TRBD1 | . | TRBJ2-1 | TRBV10-2
CASSSGANNSPLHF | TGTGCCAGCAGCTCGGGGGCGAATAATTCACCCCTCCACTTT | . | few | TRBJ1-6 | TRBV13
CASSDVTGQANYGYTF | TGCGCCAGCAGTGATGTCACGGGACAGGCAAACTATGGCTACACCTTC | TRBD1 | . | TRBJ1-2 | TRBV10-2
CASRGLERQPIYNSPLHF | TGCGCCAGCAGGGGATTGGAGAGACAGCCGATCTATAATTCACCCCTCCACTTT | . | few | TRBJ1-6 | TRBV10-1
CASSFRGLKNTEAFF | TGCGCCAGCAGCTTCAGGGGGCTGAAGAACACTGAAGCTTTCTTT | TRBD1 | . | TRBJ1-1 | TRBV5-1
CASSYEQGNYNEQFF | TGTGCCAGCAGTTACGAACAGGGGAACTACAATGAGCAGTTCTTC | TRBD1 | . | TRBJ2-1 | TRBV11-3
CASRGTGSNEKLFF | TGTGCCAGCAGGGGGACAGGGAGTAATGAAAAACTGTTTTTT | TRBD1 | . | TRBJ1-4 | TRBV14
CATSTGDRGNNSPLHF | TGTGCCACCAGCACGGGGGACAGGGGCAACAATTCACCCCTCCACTTT | TRBD1 | . | TRBJ1-6 | TRBV15